A selection of T cell receptor beta chains follows, all from one sample in a study of shared clonotypes between healthy human individuals. This table comes from immunoSEQ multiplex PCR, and its TCRdb copy is limited to in-frame clones, with some not included. The sample consists of around 1.9 million clones, 85% to 95% of them appearing once. Material for sequencing was naive CD8+ T cells from PBMCs. The source is a man aged 18 to 29 in good health. Some clones in this sample may be carry-over from other donors' samples. Both conserved end residues are trimmed from each CDR3. Clone size is stated in some rows and not others, as once, few, many or a class when expanded.

v_gene	abundance	CDR3aa
TRBV5-5	-	ASSGGTSGRTTYEQY
TRBV27	-	ASSVGANTEAF
TRBV9	-	ASSALTNQPQH
TRBV27	-	ASSLLMGQGAYEQY
TRBV27	-	ATIHSLF
TRBV9	-	ASSGSRDILNTEAF
TRBV27	once	ASTPGGGYGYT
TRBV27	once	ASSFSVGERSDEQY
TRBV7-9	-	ASSTVASNEKLF
TRBV29-1	-	SVRGFFGEQF
TRBV5-1	-	ASTEGYEQY
TRBV5-5	-	ASSFLRTVANTGELF
TRBV7-9	-	ASSFGSGLSYEQY
TRBV5-5	-	ASSNPGTITLGSGYT
TRBV27	-	ASNLRSFFSLPGWGNQPQH
TRBV6-6	-	ASAVSSYNEQF
TRBV5-4	-	ASSFRREVTGSEQY
TRBV7-8	-	ASSAGLAGGYNEQF
TRBV7-3	-	ASSPTGTGNEQF
TRBV9	-	ASSVDGGASSYEQY
TRBV6-5	few	ASSYGTSGEYEQY
TRBV29-1	-	SVGSEAF
TRBV5-4	-	ASSLRGAPIYGYT
TRBV11-2	-	ASSLRPGLAWEQY
TRBV7-8	once	ASSLGLRPGEGPPEGHTEAF
TRBV13	-	ASSLGSGYEQY